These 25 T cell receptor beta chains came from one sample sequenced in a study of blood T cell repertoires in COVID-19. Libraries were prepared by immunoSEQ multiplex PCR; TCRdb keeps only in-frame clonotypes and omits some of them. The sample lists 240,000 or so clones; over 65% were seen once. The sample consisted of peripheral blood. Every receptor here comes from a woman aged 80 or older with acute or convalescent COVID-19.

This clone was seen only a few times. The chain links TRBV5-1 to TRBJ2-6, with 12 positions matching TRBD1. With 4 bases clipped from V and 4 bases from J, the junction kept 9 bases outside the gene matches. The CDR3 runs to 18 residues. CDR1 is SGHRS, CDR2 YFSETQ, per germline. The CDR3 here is CASSPAGTGGRGANVLTF. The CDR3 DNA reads TGCGCCAGCAGCCCGGCCGGGACAGGGGGCCGAGGGGCCAACGTCCTGACTTTC. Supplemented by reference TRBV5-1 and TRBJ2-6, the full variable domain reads KAGVTQTPRYLIKTRGQQVTLSCSPISGHRSVSWYQQTPGQGLQFLFEYFSETQRNKGNFPGRFSGRQFSNSRSEMNVSTLELGDSALYLCASSPAGTGGRGANVLTFGAGSRLTVL.

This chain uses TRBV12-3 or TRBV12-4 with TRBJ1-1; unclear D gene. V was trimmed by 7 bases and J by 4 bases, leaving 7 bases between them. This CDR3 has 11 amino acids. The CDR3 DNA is TGTGCCAGCATCCGTCTCACTGAAGCTTTCTTT. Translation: CASIRLTEAFF.

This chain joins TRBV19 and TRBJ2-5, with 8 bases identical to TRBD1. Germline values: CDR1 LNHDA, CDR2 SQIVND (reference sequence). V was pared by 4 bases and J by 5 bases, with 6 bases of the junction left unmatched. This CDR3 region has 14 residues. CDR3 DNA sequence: TGTGCCAGTAGTACGGACAGGGTTGGGGAGACCCAGTACTTC. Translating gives CASSTDRVGETQYF.

The CDR3 DNA reads as TGCGCCAGCAGCTTTTTACCTAGCGGGGGAGGCACAGATACGCAGTATTTT. It translates to CASSFLPSGGGTDTQYF. The rearrangement joins TRBV5-1 to TRBJ2-3; 10 positions agree with TRBD2. This CDR3 spans 17 amino acids. Germline assignment: CDR1 SGHRS and CDR2 YFSETQ. V lost 2 bases, J lost 1 base, and 7 bases stayed unmatched.

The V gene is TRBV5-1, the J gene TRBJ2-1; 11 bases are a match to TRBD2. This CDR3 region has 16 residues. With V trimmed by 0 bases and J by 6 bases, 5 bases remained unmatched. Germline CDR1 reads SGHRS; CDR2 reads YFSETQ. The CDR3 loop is CASSLELLAGANEQFF. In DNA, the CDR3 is TGCGCCAGCAGCTTGGAATTACTAGCGGGAGCCAATGAGCAGTTCTTC.

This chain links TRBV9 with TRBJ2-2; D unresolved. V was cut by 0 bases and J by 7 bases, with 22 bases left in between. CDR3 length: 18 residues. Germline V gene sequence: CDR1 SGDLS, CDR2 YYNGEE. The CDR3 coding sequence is TGTGCCAGCAGCGTAGCCGGTTCCCACAGTTTGGGTCTCGGGGAGCTGTTTTTT. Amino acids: CASSVAGSHSLGLGELFF.

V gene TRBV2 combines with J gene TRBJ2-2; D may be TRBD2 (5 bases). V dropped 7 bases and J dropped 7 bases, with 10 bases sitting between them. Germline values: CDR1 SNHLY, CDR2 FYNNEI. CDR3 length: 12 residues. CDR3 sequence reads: CASKRAYGELFF. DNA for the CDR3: TGTGCCAGCAAGAGGGCCTACGGGGAGCTGTTTTTT.

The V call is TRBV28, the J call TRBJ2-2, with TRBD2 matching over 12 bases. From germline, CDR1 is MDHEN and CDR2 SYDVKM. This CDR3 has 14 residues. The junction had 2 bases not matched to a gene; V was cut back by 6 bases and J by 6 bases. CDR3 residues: CASRPSGGAGELFF. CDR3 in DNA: TGTGCCAGCAGGCCTAGCGGGGGGGCCGGGGAGCTGTTTTTT.

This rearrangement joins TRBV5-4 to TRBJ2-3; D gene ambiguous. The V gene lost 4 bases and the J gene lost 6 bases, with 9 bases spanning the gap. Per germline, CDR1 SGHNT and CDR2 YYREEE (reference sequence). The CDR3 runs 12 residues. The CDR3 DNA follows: TGTGCCAGCAGCCAACTGCTGGATACGCAGTATTTT. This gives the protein CASSQLLDTQYF.

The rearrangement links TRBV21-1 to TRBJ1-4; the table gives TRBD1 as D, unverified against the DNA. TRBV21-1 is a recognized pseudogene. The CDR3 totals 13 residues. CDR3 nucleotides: TGTGCCAGCACCAGGGTGGGCTTGGAAAAACTGTTTTTT. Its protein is CASTRVGLEKLFF.

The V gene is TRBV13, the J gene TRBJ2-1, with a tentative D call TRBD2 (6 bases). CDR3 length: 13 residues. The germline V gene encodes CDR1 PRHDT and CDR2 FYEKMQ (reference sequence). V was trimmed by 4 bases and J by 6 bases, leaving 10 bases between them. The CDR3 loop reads CASSYTGGNEQFF. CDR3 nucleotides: TGTGCCAGCAGCTACACCGGGGGCAATGAGCAGTTCTTC.

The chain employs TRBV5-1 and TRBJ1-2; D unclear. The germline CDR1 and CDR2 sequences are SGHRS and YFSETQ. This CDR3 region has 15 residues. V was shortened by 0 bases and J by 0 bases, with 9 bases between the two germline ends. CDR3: CASSLADITNYGYTF. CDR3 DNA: TGCGCCAGCAGCTTGGCCGACATCACTAACTATGGCTACACCTTC.

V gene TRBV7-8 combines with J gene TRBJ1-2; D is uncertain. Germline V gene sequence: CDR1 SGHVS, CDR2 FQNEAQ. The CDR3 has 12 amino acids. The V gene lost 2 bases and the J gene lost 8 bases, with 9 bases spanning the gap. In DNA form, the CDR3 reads TGTGCCAGCAGCTTAAATTCGGAGGGCTACACCTTC. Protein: CASSLNSEGYTF.

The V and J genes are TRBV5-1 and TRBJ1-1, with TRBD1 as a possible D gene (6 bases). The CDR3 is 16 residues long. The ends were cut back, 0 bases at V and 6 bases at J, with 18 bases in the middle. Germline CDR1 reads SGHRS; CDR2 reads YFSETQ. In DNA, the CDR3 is TGCGCCAGCAGCTTGGCCACAGGGAGTTATGACGCTGAAGCTTTCTTT. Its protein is CASSLATGSYDAEAFF.

The CDR3 coding sequence is TGCGCCAGCAGCTTTGAAAGACAGGGATCCTACGAGCAGTACTTC. Translation: CASSFERQGSYEQYF. The J gene is TRBJ2-7, the V gene TRBV5-1, with 7 bases lining up with TRBD1. Germline CDR1 SGHRS, CDR2 YFSETQ. V lost 2 bases and J lost 1; bases outside the gene matches: 6. The length of the CDR3 is 15 residues.

This chain's CDR3 is CASRGQGRETQYF. CDR3 sequence (DNA): TGTGCCAGCAGGGGACAGGGCCGGGAGACCCAGTACTTC. V gene TRBV6-5 combines with J gene TRBJ2-5; 9 bases are a match to TRBD1. The CDR3 loop spans 13 amino acids. The V and J ends lost 6 bases and 5 bases, in that order; junction bases with no gene match: 4. Germline loops: CDR1 MNHEY, CDR2 SVGAGI.

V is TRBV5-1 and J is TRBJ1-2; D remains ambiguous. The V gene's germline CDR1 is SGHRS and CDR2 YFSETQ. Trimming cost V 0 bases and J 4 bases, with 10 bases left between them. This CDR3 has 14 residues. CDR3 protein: CASSLEGGIYGYTF. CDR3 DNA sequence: TGCGCCAGCAGCTTGGAGGGCGGGATCTATGGCTACACCTTC.

DNA for the CDR3: TGTGCCAGCAGTACCCCCCCACTAGAAGGGCTGACCGAGCAGTACTTC. It is translated as CASSTPPLEGLTEQYF. This chain uses TRBV2 with TRBJ2-7; D possibly corresponds to TRBD2 (5 bases). Between the trimmed V and J ends, which lost 5 bases and 6 bases, there was a span of 23 bases. Germline loops: CDR1 SNHLY, CDR2 FYNNEI. The CDR3 contains 16 residues. The variable domain in full, completed from reference TRBV2 and TRBJ2-7, reads EPEVTQTPSHQVTQMGQEVILRCVPISNHLYFYWYRQILGQKVEFLVSFYNNEISEKSEIFDDQFSVERPDGSNFTLKIRSTKLEDSAMYFCASSTPPLEGLTEQYFGPGTRLTVT.

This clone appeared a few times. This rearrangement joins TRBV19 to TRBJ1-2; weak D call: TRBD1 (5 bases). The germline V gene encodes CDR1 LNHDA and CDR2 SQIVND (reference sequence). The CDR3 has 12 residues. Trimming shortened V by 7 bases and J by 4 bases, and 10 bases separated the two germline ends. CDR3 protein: CASNSGGYGYTF. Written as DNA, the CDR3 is TGTGCCAGTAACTCCGGGGGCTATGGCTACACCTTC.

Written as DNA, the CDR3 is TGCGCCAGCAGCCAAGATGGCGTGGGAGGACCCCTAACTCCTAACTATGGCTACACCTTC. Its protein is CASSQDGVGGPLTPNYGYTF. The gene calls are TRBV4-1 and TRBJ1-2; no definite D call. This CDR3 spans 20 amino acids. Trimming removed 0 bases at V and 0 bases at J, with 23 bases between. Germline CDR1 reads MGHRA; CDR2 reads YSYEKL.

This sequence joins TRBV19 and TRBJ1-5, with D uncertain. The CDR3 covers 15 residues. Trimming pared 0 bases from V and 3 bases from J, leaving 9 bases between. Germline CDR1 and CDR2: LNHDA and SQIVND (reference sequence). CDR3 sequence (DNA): TGTGCCAGTAGTATAGATGAGGGCCCCAATCAGCCCCAGCATTTT. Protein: CASSIDEGPNQPQHF.

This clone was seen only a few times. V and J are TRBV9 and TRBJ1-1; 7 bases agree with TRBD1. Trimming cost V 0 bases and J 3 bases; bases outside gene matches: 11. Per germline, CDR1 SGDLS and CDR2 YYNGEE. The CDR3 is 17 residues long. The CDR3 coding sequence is TGTGCCAGCAGCGTAGGCCTTCATGCCAGGGGGGACACTGAAGCTTTCTTT. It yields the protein CASSVGLHARGDTEAFF.

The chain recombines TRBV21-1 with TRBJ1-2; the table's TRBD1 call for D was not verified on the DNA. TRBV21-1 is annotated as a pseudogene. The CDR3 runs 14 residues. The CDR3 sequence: CASRSGTWDYGYTF. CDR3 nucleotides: TGTGCCAGCAGGTCCGGGACATGGGACTATGGCTACACCTTC.

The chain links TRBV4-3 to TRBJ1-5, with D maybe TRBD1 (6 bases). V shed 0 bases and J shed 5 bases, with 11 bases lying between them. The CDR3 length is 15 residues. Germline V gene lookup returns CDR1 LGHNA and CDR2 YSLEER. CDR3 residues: CASSQDTGRDQPQHF. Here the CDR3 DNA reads TGCGCCAGCAGCCAAGATACAGGGAGGGATCAGCCCCAGCATTTT.

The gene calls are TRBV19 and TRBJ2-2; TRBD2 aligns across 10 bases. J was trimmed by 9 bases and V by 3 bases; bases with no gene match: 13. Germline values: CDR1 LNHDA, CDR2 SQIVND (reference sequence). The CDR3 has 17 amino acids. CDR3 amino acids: CASSISASGSNVRELFF. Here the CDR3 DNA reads TGTGCCAGTAGTATTTCCGCTAGCGGGAGTAACGTTCGGGAGCTGTTTTTT.